This TCR beta chain was sequenced during a study of T cell changes during pregnancy in multiple sclerosis. The data were produced by immunoSEQ multiplex PCR, yet TCRdb's version contains in-frame clones alone and is incomplete. The table shows approximately 110,000 clones, with more than 85% occurring only once. The V gene's germline CDR1 is MNHEY and CDR2 SMNVEV (reference sequence). V was clipped by 5 bases and J by 2 bases; unmatched bases: 5. CDR3 length equals 14 residues. The TCR comes from a female donor with multiple sclerosis, enrolled in a pregnancy study. The chain links TRBV27 to TRBJ1-2; the match to TRBD1 covers 7 bases. The material was peripheral blood, obtained in the third trimester of pregnancy. CDR3 sequence: CASSPGQRNYGYTF. The CDR3 DNA follows: TGTGCCAGCAGTCCGGGACAGAGAAACTATGGCTACACCTTC.